This entry describes one T cell receptor (beta chain). The antigen is unknown. The sample is drawn from a study of cytomegalovirus exposure and HLA in healthy donors. In the study overall: A prior study identified 110 million or so unique TCR beta sequences from roughly 170 million T cells.

The V gene's germline CDR1 is SGHNT and CDR2 YYREEE (reference sequence). This CDR3 spans 16 amino acids. The junction had 8 bases not matched to a gene; V was cut back by 4 bases and J by 4 bases. Study findings and constraints: CMV antigen specificity of a few CMV-associated chains was confirmed in vitro. As was reported, the HLA-A and HLA-B alleles of most subjects were accurately predicted from TCR beta sequences. TRBV6-2, TRBV6-3 and some other V segments were excluded as indistinguishable.

With 60 Vbeta and 13 Jbeta primers, the PCR was carried out. Only in-frame clones appear in the TCRdb table, and some are missing; sequencing was by immunoSEQ multiplex PCR. Here the sample spans around 140,000 clones, approximately 80% being singletons. The chain has TRBV5-4 and TRBJ2-5; 12 bases match TRBD2. The sequencing input was PBMCs. The TCR was taken from a woman aged 60 to 75 in good health and CMV-seropositive. This chain's CDR3 is CASSPRTSGIRETQYF. CDR3 bases: TGTGCCAGCAGCCCCCGGACTAGCGGGATCAGAGAGACCCAGTACTTC.